The sequence of this TCR beta chain was determined in a study of T cell responses to AZD1222 COVID-19 vaccine. Here immunoSEQ multiplex PCR was the method, and the copy in TCRdb shows in-frame clones only, minus some. The sample lists about 57,000 clones; approximately 83% were seen once. The CDR3 is 15 amino acids. Germline assignment: CDR1 SGHTS and CDR2 YDEGEE. Trimming took 0 bases from V and 7 from J, leaving 16 bases between them. The input for sequencing was peripheral blood, taken on day 0 of AZD1222 vaccination. The clonotype comes from an adult in good health. The chain is built from TRBV5-8 and TRBJ1-2; possibly TRBD1 for D (5 bases). CDR3 bases: TGTGCCAGCAGCTTGGTTCCAGGGACGAGCGGTGGCTACACCTTC. Its protein product is CASSLVPGTSGGYTF.